This is a list of T cell receptor beta chains from one sample in a study of beta chain features in type 1 diabetes. Method: immunoSEQ multiplex PCR; TCRdb's copy keeps in-frame clones and lacks some. The data show around 280,000 clones, around 7.3% seen once. The source material was central memory CD4+ T cells from blood. These receptors were obtained from a woman in her late teens or twenties in good health. Both conserved end residues are part of each CDR3. D genes are given only for firm matches. The size of a clone is reported for some rows only, either as once, few or many, or as a class for expanded clones.

-	few	TRBJ1-4	TRBV6-6	CASSLRGGSEKLFF	TGTGCCAGCAGCCTACGGGGGGGTAGTGAAAAACTGTTTTTT
TRBD2	-	TRBJ2-3	TRBV7-9	CASGLAGADTQYF	TGTGCCAGCGGGTTAGCGGGAGCAGATACGCAGTATTTT
-	-	TRBJ2-1	TRBV10-3	CAIRGVHRAGQSSYNEQFF	TGTGCCATCAGGGGCGTGCATCGGGCGGGGCAAAGCTCCTACAATGAGCAGTTCTTC
-	-	TRBJ1-4	TRBV15	CATSRDRGGEKLFF	TGTGCCACCAGCAGAGACAGGGGAGGTGAAAAACTGTTTTTT
-	few	TRBJ2-7	TRBV25-1	CATGPPGSYEQYF	TGTGCCACTGGACCCCCCGGTTCCTACGAGCAGTACTTC
-	-	TRBJ1-2	TRBV4-1	CASSQAPQGGVGYGYTF	TGCGCCAGCAGCCAAGCCCCCCAGGGCGGAGTCGGGTATGGCTACACCTTC
-	-	TRBJ1-2	TRBV29-1	CSVEDLGSLGYTF	TGCAGCGTTGAAGATCTGGGCAGTCTCGGCTACACCTTC
TRBD1	few	TRBJ2-3	TRBV30	CAWTRRTGVDTQYF	TGTGCCTGGACGAGGCGGACAGGGGTAGATACGCAGTATTTT
TRBD2	few	TRBJ2-3	TRBV5-4	CASSLGTSGIGDTQYF	TGTGCCAGCAGCCTCGGGACTAGCGGGATTGGGGATACGCAGTATTTT
-	-	TRBJ1-1	TRBV19	CATSKTGGLNTEAFF	TGTGCCACCAGTAAGACAGGAGGATTGAACACTGAAGCTTTCTTT
TRBD2	few	TRBJ2-7	TRBV19	CASSIRREGEQYF	TGTGCCAGTAGTATCAGGAGGGAGGGGGAGCAGTACTTC
-	few	TRBJ1-5	TRBV28	CASSWWGNQPQHF	TGTGCCAGCAGTTGGTGGGGCAATCAGCCCCAGCATTTT
TRBD2	-	TRBJ2-5	TRBV2	CATGLAPETQYF	TGTGCCACAGGACTAGCCCCAGAGACCCAGTACTTC
TRBD1	-	TRBJ2-5	TRBV5-1	CASSLYGTEGETQYF	TGCGCCAGCAGCTTGTATGGGACAGAAGGGGAGACCCAGTACTTC
-	few	TRBJ1-1	TRBV6-5	CASSSGGEIWAFEAFF	TGTGCCAGCAGTTCGGGTGGGGAGATCTGGGCCTTTGAAGCTTTCTTT
TRBD1	-	TRBJ1-4	TRBV28	CASSLHSTGAGEKLFF	TGTGCCAGCAGTTTACATTCCACAGGGGCGGGAGAAAAACTGTTTTTT
TRBD2	few	TRBJ2-1	TRBV7-8	CASSPFGTSGSYEQFF	TGTGCCAGCAGCCCCTTTGGGACTAGCGGGAGTTATGAGCAGTTCTTC
-	many	TRBJ1-2	TRBV30	CAWNTGSRGYTF	TGTGCCTGGAACACAGGTTCCCGGGGCTACACCTTC
-	-	TRBJ1-4	TRBV6-1	CASSRELGNEKLFF	TGTGCCAGCAGCCGCGAGTTGGGTAATGAAAAACTGTTTTTT
-	-	TRBJ2-7	TRBV6-5	CASTSPYGSNEQYF	TGTGCCAGCACGAGTCCTTACGGGAGCAACGAGCAGTACTTC
-	few	TRBJ2-7	TRBV6-5	CASRETGTRSYEQYF	TGTGCCAGCAGAGAAACCGGGACAAGATCCTACGAGCAGTACTTC
TRBD1	few	TRBJ1-5	TRBV7-2	CASSRTGAKYQPQHF	TGTGCCAGCAGCCGTACAGGGGCAAAGTATCAGCCCCAGCATTTT
-	few	TRBJ2-7	TRBV18	CASSPAGDATYEQYF	TGTGCCAGCTCACCGGCCGGGGATGCGACCTACGAGCAGTACTTC
TRBD1	-	TRBJ2-1	TRBV18	CASSPRGQGLYEQFF	TGTGCCAGCTCACCAAGGGGACAGGGTTTGTATGAGCAGTTCTTC
-	few	TRBJ1-2	TRBV30	CAWSVRGDYGYTF	TGTGCCTGGAGTGTACGGGGGGACTATGGCTACACCTTC
-	few	TRBJ1-1	TRBV6-5	CASRKVDVNTEAFF	TGTGCCAGCAGAAAAGTAGACGTGAACACTGAAGCTTTCTTT
TRBD2	few	TRBJ2-7	TRBV7-2	CASSFAGGYYEQYF	TGTGCCAGCAGCTTCGCGGGAGGGTACTACGAGCAGTACTTC
-	many	TRBJ1-2	TRBV28	CASSPTRNYGYTF	TGTGCCAGCAGCCCTACAAGGAATTATGGCTACACCTTC
TRBD2	few	TRBJ2-1	TRBV7-2	CASSIKLAGGRNEQFF	TGTGCCAGCAGCATAAAACTAGCGGGAGGGCGGAATGAGCAGTTCTTC
-	-	TRBJ2-1	TRBV19	CASMEHKSGADEQFF	TGTGCCAGTATGGAGCATAAGTCAGGGGCCGATGAGCAGTTCTTC
-	-	TRBJ1-4	TRBV7-2	CASSPGRIWDEKLFF	TGTGCCAGCAGCCCCGGTAGGATTTGGGATGAAAAACTGTTTTTT
TRBD2	few	TRBJ2-7	TRBV29-1	CSVAGGRAQGTYEQYF	TGCAGCGTTGCGGGCGGGAGGGCCCAAGGCACCTACGAGCAGTACTTC
-	-	TRBJ1-2	TRBV7-2	CASSPRPGGYGYTF	TGTGCCAGCAGCCCCAGGCCGGGGGGCTATGGCTACACCTTC
TRBD1	many	TRBJ1-1	TRBV7-9	CASSLMTGGLEAFF	TGTGCCAGCAGCTTAATGACAGGGGGATTAGAAGCTTTCTTT
-	-	TRBJ2-5	TRBV6-5	CASSPTGETQYF	TGTGCCAGCAGTCCTACAGGGGAGACCCAGTACTTC
-	few	TRBJ2-1	TRBV6-5	CASSQSGYFNNEQFF	TGTGCCAGCAGTCAAAGCGGGTACTTTAACAATGAGCAGTTCTTC
-	few	TRBJ1-5	TRBV27	CASSSNTDNQPQHF	TGTGCCAGCAGTTCGAACACCGACAATCAGCCCCAGCATTTT